Each of the 17 T cell receptor beta chains below was sequenced from the same sample in a study of low-dose radiotherapy and immunotherapy resistance in tumors. Primers used for first-strand cDNA, a TRAV- and TRBV-specific set, covered both alpha and beta chains. A constant-region primer paired with the V-primer adapter amplified TCRs over roughly 18 PCR cycles. TCRdb reanalysed the reads using MiXCR and keeps one entry per CDR3 protein. The sample gives 100,000 or so distinct CDR3 sequences, more than 20% of which show up once; 4.1% is in the top ten. Described time point: after trial treatment. Treatment: LDRT plus nivolumab, ipilimumab, low-dose cyclophosphamide and aspirin (RACIN trial). The input for sequencing was PBMCs, taken after low-dose radiotherapy plus immunotherapy. These receptors originate from a male donor with prostate cancer.

This clonotype was observed at least ten times. The chain recombines TRBV5-1 with TRBJ2-7; TRBD1 aligns across 9 bases. Losses at the gene ends were 7 bases for V and 5 bases for J; bases not matched to a gene: 10. The CDR3 covers 14 residues. Germline V gene data show CDR1 as SGHRS and CDR2 as YFSETQ. CDR3 region: CASETGTGSDEQYF. The CDR3 nucleotides read TGCGCCAGCGAAACCGGGACAGGGAGCGACGAGCAGTACTTC.

This clonotype was counted at least ten times. The chain couples TRBV7-6 to TRBJ2-7, with D perhaps being TRBD1 or TRBD2 (6 bases each). The CDR3 has 15 amino acids. Trimming removed 1 base at V and 0 bases at J, with 10 bases between. Looked up from germline, CDR1 is SGHVS and CDR2 is FNYEAQ. CDR3 in DNA: TGTGCCAGCAGCTTAGAGGGGGGTAGCTCCTACGAGCAGTACTTC. Protein sequence: CASSLEGGSSYEQYF. The full variable domain, rest sourced from reference TRBV7-6 and TRBJ2-7, is GAGVSQSPRYKVTKRGQDVALRCDPISGHVSLYWYRQALGQGPEFLTYFNYEAQQDKSGLPNDRFSAERPEGSISTLTIQRTEQRDSAMYRCASSLEGGSSYEQYFGPGTRLTVT.

This clonotype was detected many times. The chain is built from TRBV29-1 and TRBJ2-1, with 12 bases identical to TRBD1. With 1 base clipped from V and 0 bases from J, the junction kept 13 bases outside the gene matches. Germline CDR1 is SQVTM and CDR2 is ANQGSEA. This CDR3 has 20 amino acids. The CDR3 nucleotides are TGCAGCGTTGAAGGTCTGCCCGGGACAGGGGGCCTTAGCTCCTACAATGAGCAGTTCTTC. Protein: CSVEGLPGTGGLSSYNEQFF.

This clonotype was recorded at least ten times. J is TRBJ2-3 and V is TRBV5-4; 9 bases match TRBD2. Losses at the gene ends were 4 bases for V and 4 bases for J; bases not matched to a gene: 7. CDR1 and CDR2 from the germline V gene are SGHNT and YYREEE (reference sequence). CDR3 length equals 15 residues. Here the CDR3 reads CASSATGGGADTQYF. The CDR3 bases are TGTGCCAGCAGCGCCACGGGCGGGGGGGCAGATACGCAGTATTTT.

This clonotype was picked up many times. The chain joins TRBV12-3 or TRBV12-4 to TRBJ2-7; D possibly corresponds to TRBD2 (6 bases). The CDR3 sequence is 14 residues long. The V gene lost 3 bases and the J gene lost 6 bases, with 15 bases spanning the gap. CDR3 bases: TGTGCCAGCAGTTTTTTTGCGGGGCTAAGCGAGCAGTACTTC. Its translation is CASSFFAGLSEQYF.

At least ten counts were recorded for this clonotype. The V gene is TRBV7-2, the J gene TRBJ2-2; D gene unclear. Germline V gene lookup returns CDR1 SGHTA and CDR2 FQGNSA. Between the trimmed V and J ends, which lost 5 bases and 3 bases, there was a span of 13 bases. The CDR3 is made up of 15 amino acids. The CDR3 sequence: CASSQRSVDTGELFF. CDR3 nucleotides: TGTGCCAGCAGCCAGCGATCGGTTGACACCGGGGAGCTGTTTTTT.

The chain employs TRBV3-1 and TRBJ1-5; 7 nucleotides line up with TRBD1. The CDR3 has 15 residues. The V gene's germline CDR1 is LGHDT and CDR2 YNNKEL (reference sequence). V dropped 1 base and J dropped 5; count of bases not matched to a gene: 5. CDR3 sequence reads: CASSQGTGGYQPQHF. The CDR3, as DNA: TGTGCCAGCAGCCAAGGGACAGGAGGGTATCAGCCCCAGCATTTT.

The V call is TRBV7-3, the J call TRBJ2-3; D not resolved. V was shortened by 5 bases and J by 0 bases, with 6 bases between the two germline ends. This CDR3 comprises 13 residues. Per germline, CDR1 SGHTA and CDR2 FQGTGA. The CDR3 loop reads CASSRASTDTQYF. The DNA of the CDR3 is TGTGCCAGCAGCCGGGCTAGCACAGATACGCAGTATTTT.

This clonotype was seen many times. The chain carries TRBV9 and TRBJ2-2; 10 bases map to TRBD1. Germline V gene lookup returns CDR1 SGDLS and CDR2 YYNGEE. This CDR3 is built from 20 residues. V shed 4 bases and J 4 bases; nucleotides not matched to a gene: 19. CDR3 amino acids: CASSRAGVAWGQGLTGELFF. Written as DNA, the CDR3 is TGTGCCAGCAGCCGCGCAGGGGTTGCATGGGGACAGGGGCTCACCGGGGAGCTGTTTTTT.

Ten or more counts support this clonotype. The chain recombines TRBV5-6 with TRBJ2-5; the match to TRBD2 covers 7 bases. The CDR3 consists of 14 residues. The J segment lost 1 base and the V segment lost 2 bases, leaving 2 bases of the junction unmatched. The germline V gene encodes CDR1 SGHDT and CDR2 YYEEEE. The CDR3 DNA sequence: TGTGCCAGCAGCTTCGCTAGCGGCCAAGAGACCCAGTACTTC. It yields the protein CASSFASGQETQYF.

This clonotype was picked up many times. V is TRBV18 and J is TRBJ2-7; D uncertain. The CDR3 spans 13 residues. Trimming shortened V by 3 bases and J by 3 bases, and 9 bases separated the two germline ends. Germline V gene data show CDR1 as KGHSH and CDR2 as LQKENI. The CDR3 nucleotides are TGTGCCAGCTCACCGGACGGATTCTACGAGCAGTACTTC. Its protein product is CASSPDGFYEQYF.

This clonotype has a count of ten or more. V is TRBV5-5 and J is TRBJ1-1; 8 nucleotides line up with TRBD1. CDR1 is SGHKS, CDR2 YYEKEE, per germline (reference sequence). This CDR3 spans 15 amino acids. The V segment lost 4 bases and the J segment 4 bases; nucleotides outside the gene matches: 9. For the CDR3, the DNA is TGTGCCAGCAGCATAGGGACAGGCGGGAGCACTGAAGCTTTCTTT. Its protein is CASSIGTGGSTEAFF.

Only a few counts were recorded for this clonotype. The chain couples TRBV20-1 to TRBJ2-3, with D tentatively TRBD2 (7 bases). Germline CDR1 reads DFQATT; CDR2 reads SNEGSKA (reference sequence). V gave up 3 bases and J gave up 4 bases, with 23 bases separating them. This CDR3 is built from 17 residues. This CDR3 is CSARALYGGPTSDTQYF. In DNA, the CDR3 is TGCAGTGCTAGGGCACTTTACGGGGGGCCCACGTCAGATACGCAGTATTTT.

In its sample, this clonotype was seen many times. V gene TRBV2 combines with J gene TRBJ2-3; weak D call: TRBD2 (5 bases). The CDR3 length is 12 residues. Germline V lookup: CDR1 SNHLY, CDR2 FYNNEI. The V end lost 6 bases, the J end lost 8 bases, and 12 bases lay between the germline ends. The CDR3 region has the DNA TGTGCCAGCAGACTGACCGAGGGTACGCAGTATTTT. Translated: CASRLTEGTQYF.

This clonotype has at least ten counts. V is TRBV11-2 and J is TRBJ2-7; D not resolved. V dropped 1 base and J dropped 2 bases, with 9 bases sitting between them. The germline gives CDR1 SGHAT, CDR2 FQNNGV. The length of the CDR3 is 14 residues. CDR3 protein: CASSLGVVAYEQYF. The DNA of the CDR3 is TGTGCCAGCAGCTTAGGGGTAGTTGCCTACGAGCAGTACTTC.

This clonotype has at least ten counts. The chain combines TRBV11-2 with TRBJ2-7; 7 bases are a match to TRBD1. V lost 8 bases, J lost 2 bases, and 12 bases stayed unmatched. Germline lookup yields CDR1 SGHAT and CDR2 FQNNGV. The length of the CDR3 is 15 residues. The CDR3 loop reads CASGTSGTVTYEQYF. CDR3 bases: TGTGCCAGCGGGACCTCCGGGACAGTGACCTACGAGCAGTACTTC.

This clonotype showed up many times. The rearrangement joins TRBV7-2 to TRBJ1-5, with D perhaps TRBD1 (5 bases). The CDR3 has 13 residues. Trimming removed 3 bases at V and 5 bases at J, with 8 bases between. Germline V lookup: CDR1 SGHTA, CDR2 FQGNSA. The CDR3, as DNA: TGTGCCAGCAGCTTCAGGGTATATCAGCCCCAGCATTTT. This codes for CASSFRVYQPQHF.